The clone carrying this T cell receptor beta chain was found a few times. Profiled with immunoSEQ multiplex PCR; TCRdb holds only in-frame clones, not every one. The data hold roughly 84,000 clones, with roughly 80% observed a single time. The source of the sample is a study of PD-1 blockade in mismatch repair-deficient tumors. Germline V lookup: CDR1 LGHNA, CDR2 YNFKEQ. The CDR3 runs 17 residues. V lost 0 bases to trimming and J lost 1 base, with 14 bases between them. Source: peripheral blood, taken 12 weeks after starting pembrolizumab. The sequence derives from an adult with mismatch repair-deficient cancer. The gene calls are TRBV4-2 and TRBJ2-3, with a tentative D call TRBD2 (5 bases). The CDR3 region is CASSQDLGGSGTDTQYF. Written as DNA, the CDR3 is TGTGCCAGCAGCCAAGATCTTGGAGGATCTGGCACAGATACGCAGTATTTT.